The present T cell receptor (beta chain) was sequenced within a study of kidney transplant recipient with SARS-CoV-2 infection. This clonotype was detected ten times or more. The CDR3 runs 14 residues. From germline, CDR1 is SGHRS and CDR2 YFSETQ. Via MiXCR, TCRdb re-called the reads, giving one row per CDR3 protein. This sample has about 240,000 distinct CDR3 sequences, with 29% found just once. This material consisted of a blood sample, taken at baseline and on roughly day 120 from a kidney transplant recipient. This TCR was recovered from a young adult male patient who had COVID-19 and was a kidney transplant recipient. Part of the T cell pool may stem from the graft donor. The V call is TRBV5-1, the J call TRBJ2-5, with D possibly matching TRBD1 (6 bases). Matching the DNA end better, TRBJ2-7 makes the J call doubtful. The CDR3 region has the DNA TGCGCCAGCAGCTTTAACAGGGATTCCTACGAGCAGTACTTC. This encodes CASSFNRDSYEQYF.